These T cell receptor beta chains were read from a single sample in a study of T cell responses to AZD1222 COVID-19 vaccine. Sequencing used immunoSEQ multiplex PCR; TCRdb keeps in-frame clones, though not all of them. There are over 100,000 clones in the sample; 75% to 90% occur only once, and 2.4% lies in the top ten. Here the sequenced sample was peripheral blood, taken on day 0 of AZD1222 vaccination. All receptors derive from an adult in good health. CDR3s include the opening cysteine and the closing phenylalanine or tryptophan. D genes are given only for firm matches. The listing skips clone size in some rows; elsewhere it reads once, few, many or a size class.

d_gene	abundance	v_gene	j_gene	CDR3nt	CDR3aa
TRBD1	-	TRBV7-9	TRBJ1-5	TGTGCCAGCAGCGGACAGGGGGTTGGCAATCAGCCCCAGCATTTT	CASSGQGVGNQPQHF
-	-	TRBV29-1	TRBJ2-5	TGCAGCGTTGAGGGGGAGACCCAGTACTTC	CSVEGETQYF
-	-	TRBV11-2	TRBJ2-7	TGTGCCAGCACCTCCGGGAACGAGCAGTACTTC	CASTSGNEQYF
TRBD2	-	TRBV7-2	TRBJ2-5	TGTGCCAGCAGCCACCGGACTAGCGGGAGCGGCGAGACCCAGTACTTC	CASSHRTSGSGETQYF
-	once	TRBV12-2	TRBJ2-7	TGTGCAAGTCGCTTAGCGCTCGGGGACAGGACAGCCTACGAGCAGTACTTC	CASRLALGDRTAYEQYF
-	-	TRBV12-3/TRBV12-4	TRBJ1-5	TGTGCCAGCAGTATGGTTGACCAGCCCCAGCATTTT	CASSMVDQPQHF
-	-	TRBV5-1	TRBJ2-5	TGCGCCAGCAGCTTGGGGAGCGGCCAAGAGACCCAGTACTTC	CASSLGSGQETQYF
-	-	TRBV5-1	TRBJ1-6	TGCGCCAGCAGCTTTAGTAGGGTAAATTCACCCCTCCACTTT	CASSFSRVNSPLHF
TRBD2	-	TRBV24-1	TRBJ2-3	TGTGCCACCAGTGACTTGACTAGCGGTGGGACAGATACGCAGTATTTT	CATSDLTSGGTDTQYF
-	-	TRBV30	TRBJ2-7	TGTGCCTGGAGTGTGGAGGGCTACGAGCAGTACTTC	CAWSVEGYEQYF
-	-	TRBV1	TRBJ1-4	TGCACCAGCAGCCCCGACCCAGGGACCCGACTTGAAAAACTGTTTTTT	CTSSPDPGTRLEKLFF
-	once	TRBV11-3	TRBJ1-1	TGTGCCAGCAGCTTGGAGGCGGACACTGAAGCTTTCTTT	CASSLEADTEAFF
-	once	TRBV4-1	TRBJ1-2	TGCGCCAGCAGCCAAGTACCTACAGCTAACTATGGCTACACCTTC	CASSQVPTANYGYTF
-	-	TRBV27	TRBJ2-7	TGTGCCAGCAGCCGATTAGACAGGACCTACGAGCAGTACTTC	CASSRLDRTYEQYF
-	once	TRBV2	TRBJ2-5	TGTGCCAGCAGTTCCGTCGGCAGGGGTGGGGAAGAGACCCAGTACTTC	CASSSVGRGGEETQYF
-	-	TRBV15	TRBJ1-1	TGTGCCACCAGCAGAGCGCAAATGAACACTGAAGCTTTCTTT	CATSRAQMNTEAFF
TRBD1	-	TRBV2	TRBJ1-5	TGTGCCAGCAGTGGGGGGACAGTTCTCAATCAGCCCCAGCATTTT	CASSGGTVLNQPQHF
TRBD2	-	TRBV6-1	TRBJ2-2	TGTGCCAGCAGTGAACCAGCGGGAGGGAACACCGGGGAGCTGTTTTTT	CASSEPAGGNTGELFF
TRBD1	-	TRBV28	TRBJ1-1	TGTGCCAGCAGTTTAATCCAGGGGGGGACTGAAGCTTTCTTT	CASSLIQGGTEAFF
TRBD2	-	TRBV7-3	TRBJ2-7	TGTGCCAGCACCTCTAGGGAGCTAGCGGGGCCCTACGAGCAGTACTTC	CASTSRELAGPYEQYF
TRBD1	-	TRBV4-1	TRBJ2-4	TGCGCCAGCAGCTACCAACAGGGGTCCAAAAACATTCAGTACTTC	CASSYQQGSKNIQYF
-	-	TRBV5-4	TRBJ1-6	TGTGCCAGCAGCCGGGGGGGCAATTCACCCCTCCACTTT	CASSRGGNSPLHF
-	-	TRBV5-1	TRBJ2-1	TGCGCCAGCAGCTCCTGGGTGGCTTACAATGAGCAGTTCTTC	CASSSWVAYNEQFF
-	-	TRBV5-6	TRBJ1-1	TGTGCCAGCAGCCCCCGCGGGAGATCGGGGGCTTTCTTT	CASSPRGRSGAFF
TRBD1	-	TRBV27	TRBJ2-2	TGTGCCAGCACTTACGGGGGACAGGGGTATGCCGGGGAGCTGTTTTTT	CASTYGGQGYAGELFF
-	once	TRBV6-5	TRBJ1-1	TGTGCCAGCAGTCCGGGACACCTTGAAGCTTTCTTT	CASSPGHLEAFF
-	-	TRBV2	TRBJ2-3	TGTGCCAGCAGTGAAGCATTGGGAGGCACAGATACGCAGTATTTT	CASSEALGGTDTQYF
-	-	TRBV12-3/TRBV12-4	TRBJ1-5	TGTGCCAGCAGTTTAGGGGGGGATCAGCCCCAGCATTTT	CASSLGGDQPQHF
-	-	TRBV4-1	TRBJ1-2	TGCGCCAGCAGCCAAGATCGAGGGAACTATGGCTACACCTTC	CASSQDRGNYGYTF
-	-	TRBV2	TRBJ2-5	TGTGCCAGCACGCTTACTAGGCTAAAAGGGCAAGAGACCCAGTACTTC	CASTLTRLKGQETQYF
TRBD1	-	TRBV25-1	TRBJ1-5	TGTGCCAGCAGTGACAGGGGGCGCGGCAATCAGCCCCAGCATTTT	CASSDRGRGNQPQHF
-	-	TRBV30	TRBJ1-1	TGTGCCTGGAGTTCGGGGAGGGAGGGCACTGAAGCTTTCTTT	CAWSSGREGTEAFF
-	-	TRBV2	TRBJ1-2	TGTGCCAGCAAGCCCAGGGTCGCCTATGGCTACACCTTC	CASKPRVAYGYTF
-	-	TRBV30	TRBJ1-2	TGTGCCTGGAGTGTACCCCCCCCACAGGGCCACTATGGCTACACCTTC	CAWSVPPPQGHYGYTF
-	-	TRBV2	TRBJ1-2	TGTGCCAGCAGAAACCCGACAGAATCTAACTATGGCTACACCTTC	CASRNPTESNYGYTF
TRBD2	-	TRBV11-2	TRBJ2-1	TGTGCCAGCAGCTTAAGACTAGCGGGAGGGAACAATGAGCAGTTCTTC	CASSLRLAGGNNEQFF